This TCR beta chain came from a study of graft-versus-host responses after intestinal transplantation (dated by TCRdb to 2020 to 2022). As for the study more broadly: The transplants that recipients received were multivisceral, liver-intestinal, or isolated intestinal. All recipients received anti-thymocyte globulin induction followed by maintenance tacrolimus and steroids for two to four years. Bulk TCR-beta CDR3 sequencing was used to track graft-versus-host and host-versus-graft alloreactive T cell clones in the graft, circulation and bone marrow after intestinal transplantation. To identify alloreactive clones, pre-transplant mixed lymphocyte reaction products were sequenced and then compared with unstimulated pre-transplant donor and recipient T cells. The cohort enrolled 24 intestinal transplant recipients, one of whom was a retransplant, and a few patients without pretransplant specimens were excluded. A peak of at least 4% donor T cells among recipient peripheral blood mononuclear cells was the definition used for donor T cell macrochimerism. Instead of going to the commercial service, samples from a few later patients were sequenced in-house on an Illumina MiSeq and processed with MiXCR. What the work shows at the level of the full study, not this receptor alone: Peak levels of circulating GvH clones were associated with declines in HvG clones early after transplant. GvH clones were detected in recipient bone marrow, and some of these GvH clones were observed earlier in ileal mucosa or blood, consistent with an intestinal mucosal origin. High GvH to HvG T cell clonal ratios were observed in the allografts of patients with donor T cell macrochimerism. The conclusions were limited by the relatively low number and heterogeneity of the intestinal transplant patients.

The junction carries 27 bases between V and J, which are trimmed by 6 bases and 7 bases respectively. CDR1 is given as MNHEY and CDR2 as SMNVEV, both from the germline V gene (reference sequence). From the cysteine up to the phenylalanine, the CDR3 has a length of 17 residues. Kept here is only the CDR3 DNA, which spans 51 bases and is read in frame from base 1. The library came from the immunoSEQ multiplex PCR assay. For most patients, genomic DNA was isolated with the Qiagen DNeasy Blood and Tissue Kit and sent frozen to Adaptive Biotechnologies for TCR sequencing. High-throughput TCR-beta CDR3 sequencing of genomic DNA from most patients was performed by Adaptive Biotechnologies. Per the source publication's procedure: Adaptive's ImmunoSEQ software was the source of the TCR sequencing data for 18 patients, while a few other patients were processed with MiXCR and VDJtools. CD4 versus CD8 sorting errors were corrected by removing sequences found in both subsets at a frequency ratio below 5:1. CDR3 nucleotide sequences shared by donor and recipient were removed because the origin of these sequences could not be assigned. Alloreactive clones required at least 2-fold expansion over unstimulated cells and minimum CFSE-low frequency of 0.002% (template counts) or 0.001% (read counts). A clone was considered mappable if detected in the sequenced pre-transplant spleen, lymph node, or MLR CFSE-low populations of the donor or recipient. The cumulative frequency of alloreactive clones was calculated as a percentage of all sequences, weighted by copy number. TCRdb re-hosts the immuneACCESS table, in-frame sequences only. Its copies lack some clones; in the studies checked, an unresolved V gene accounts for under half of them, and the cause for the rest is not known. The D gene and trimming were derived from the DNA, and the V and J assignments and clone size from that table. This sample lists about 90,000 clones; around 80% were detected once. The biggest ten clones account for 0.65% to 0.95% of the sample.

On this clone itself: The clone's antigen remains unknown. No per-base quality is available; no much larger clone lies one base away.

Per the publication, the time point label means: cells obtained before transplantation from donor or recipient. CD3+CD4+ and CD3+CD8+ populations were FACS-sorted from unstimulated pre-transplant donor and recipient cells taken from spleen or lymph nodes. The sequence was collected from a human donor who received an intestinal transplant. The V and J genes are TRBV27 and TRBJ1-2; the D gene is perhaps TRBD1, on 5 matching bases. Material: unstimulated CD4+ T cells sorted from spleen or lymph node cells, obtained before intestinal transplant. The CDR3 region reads CASSRFSDSLTGGGYTF. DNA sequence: TGTGCCAGCAGCCGGTTTTCCGACAGCCTTACGGGTGGTGGCTACACCTTC.